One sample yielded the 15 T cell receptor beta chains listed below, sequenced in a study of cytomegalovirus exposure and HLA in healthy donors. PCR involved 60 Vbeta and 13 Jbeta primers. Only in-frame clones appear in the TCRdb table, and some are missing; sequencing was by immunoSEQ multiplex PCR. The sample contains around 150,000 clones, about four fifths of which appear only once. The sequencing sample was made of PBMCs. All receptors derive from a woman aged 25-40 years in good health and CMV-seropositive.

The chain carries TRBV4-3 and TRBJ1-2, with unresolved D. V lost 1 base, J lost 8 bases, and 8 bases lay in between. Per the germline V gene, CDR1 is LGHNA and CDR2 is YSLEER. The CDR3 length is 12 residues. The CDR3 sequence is CASSQAGTGYTF. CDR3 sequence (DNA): TGCGCCAGCAGCCAAGCAGGCACCGGCTACACCTTC.

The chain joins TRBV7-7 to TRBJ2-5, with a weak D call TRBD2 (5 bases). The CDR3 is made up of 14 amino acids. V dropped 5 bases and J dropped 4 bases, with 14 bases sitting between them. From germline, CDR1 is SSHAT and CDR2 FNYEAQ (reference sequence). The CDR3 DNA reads TGTGCCAGCAGCCTGGGCTCGGGGAGAGAGACCCAGTACTTC. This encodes CASSLGSGRETQYF.

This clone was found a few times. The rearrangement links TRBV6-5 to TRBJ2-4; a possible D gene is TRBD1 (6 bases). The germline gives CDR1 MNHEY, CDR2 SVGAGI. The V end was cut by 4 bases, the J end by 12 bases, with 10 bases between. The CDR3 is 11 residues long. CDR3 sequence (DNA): TGTGCCAGCAGTTTCCGGGACAATCAGTACTTC. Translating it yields CASSFRDNQYF.

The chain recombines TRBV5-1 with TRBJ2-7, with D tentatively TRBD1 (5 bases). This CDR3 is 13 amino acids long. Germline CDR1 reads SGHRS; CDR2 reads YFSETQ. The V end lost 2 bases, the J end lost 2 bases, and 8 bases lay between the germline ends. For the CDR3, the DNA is TGCGCCAGCAGCTTCGACAGAGCCTACGAGCAGTACTTC. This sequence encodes CASSFDRAYEQYF.

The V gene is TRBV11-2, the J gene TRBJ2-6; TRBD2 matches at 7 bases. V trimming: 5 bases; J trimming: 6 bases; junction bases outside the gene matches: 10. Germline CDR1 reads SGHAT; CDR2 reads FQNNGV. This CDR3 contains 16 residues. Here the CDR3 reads CASSPIWGGLANVLTF. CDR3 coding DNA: TGTGCCAGCAGCCCCATTTGGGGGGGTTTGGCCAACGTCCTGACTTTC. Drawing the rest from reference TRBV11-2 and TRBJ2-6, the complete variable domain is EAGVAQSPRYKIIEKRQSVAFWCNPISGHATLYWYQQILGQGPKLLIQFQNNGVVDDSQLPKDRFSAERLKGVDSTLKIQPAKLEDSAVYLCASSPIWGGLANVLTFGAGSRLTVL.

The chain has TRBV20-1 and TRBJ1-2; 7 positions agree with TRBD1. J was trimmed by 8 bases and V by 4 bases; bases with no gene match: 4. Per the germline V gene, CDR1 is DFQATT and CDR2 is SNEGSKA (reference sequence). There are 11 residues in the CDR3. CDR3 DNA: TGCAGTGCTATCAGGGGGGAGGGCTACACCTTC. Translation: CSAIRGEGYTF.

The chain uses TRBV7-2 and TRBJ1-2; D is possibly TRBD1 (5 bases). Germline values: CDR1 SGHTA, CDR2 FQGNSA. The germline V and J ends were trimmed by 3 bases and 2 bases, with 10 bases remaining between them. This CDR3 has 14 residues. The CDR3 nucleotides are TGTGCCAGCAGCTTCTCGCGGGGGAACTATGGCTACACCTTC. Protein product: CASSFSRGNYGYTF.

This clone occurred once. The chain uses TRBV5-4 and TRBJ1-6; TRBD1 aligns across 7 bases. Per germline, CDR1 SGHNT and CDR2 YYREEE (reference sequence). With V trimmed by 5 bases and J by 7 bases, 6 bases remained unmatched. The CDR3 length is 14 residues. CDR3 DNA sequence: TGTGCCAGCAGTTTCGACAGGGACAATTCACCCCTCCACTTT. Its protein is CASSFDRDNSPLHF. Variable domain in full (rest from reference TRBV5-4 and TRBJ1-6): ETGVTQSPTHLIKTRGQQVTLRCSSQSGHNTVSWYQQALGQGPQFIFQYYREEENGRGNFPPRFSGLQFPNYSSELNVNALELDDSALYLCASSFDRDNSPLHFGNGTRLTVT.

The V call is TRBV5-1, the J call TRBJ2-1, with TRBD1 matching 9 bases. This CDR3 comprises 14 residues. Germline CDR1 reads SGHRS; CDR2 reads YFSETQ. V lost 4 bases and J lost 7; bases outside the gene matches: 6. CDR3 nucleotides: TGCGCCAGCAGCGAGGGACAGGGAATGAATGAGCAGTTCTTC. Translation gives CASSEGQGMNEQFF.

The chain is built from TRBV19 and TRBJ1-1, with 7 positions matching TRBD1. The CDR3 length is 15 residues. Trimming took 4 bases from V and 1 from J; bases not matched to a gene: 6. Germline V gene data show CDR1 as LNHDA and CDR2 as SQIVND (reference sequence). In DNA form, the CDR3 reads TGTGCCAGTAGTACGACAGGGAGTTGGAACACTGAAGCTTTCTTT. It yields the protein CASSTTGSWNTEAFF.

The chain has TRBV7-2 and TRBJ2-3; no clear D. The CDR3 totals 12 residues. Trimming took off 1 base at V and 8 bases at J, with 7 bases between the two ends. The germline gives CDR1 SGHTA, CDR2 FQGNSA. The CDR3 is CASSLEQLTQYF. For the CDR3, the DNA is TGTGCCAGCAGCTTAGAGCAACTTACGCAGTATTTT.

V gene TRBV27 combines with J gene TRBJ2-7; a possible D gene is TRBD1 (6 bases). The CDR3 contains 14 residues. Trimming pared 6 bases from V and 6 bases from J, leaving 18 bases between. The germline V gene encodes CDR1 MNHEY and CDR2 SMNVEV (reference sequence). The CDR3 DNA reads TGTGCCAGCAGCGGGACGATGGGGGCGGTCGAGCAGTACTTC. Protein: CASSGTMGAVEQYF.

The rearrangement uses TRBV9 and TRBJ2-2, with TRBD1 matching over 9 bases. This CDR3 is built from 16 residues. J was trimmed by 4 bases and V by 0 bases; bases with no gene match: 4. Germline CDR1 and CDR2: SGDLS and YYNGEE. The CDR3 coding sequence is TGTGCCAGCAGCGTAGCAGGGACAGGGTCCACCGGGGAGCTGTTTTTT. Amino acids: CASSVAGTGSTGELFF.

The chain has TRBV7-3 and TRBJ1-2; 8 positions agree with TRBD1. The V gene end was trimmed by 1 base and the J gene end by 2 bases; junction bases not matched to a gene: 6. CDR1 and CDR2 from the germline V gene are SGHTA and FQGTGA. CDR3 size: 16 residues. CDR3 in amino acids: CASSLNGRQGNYGYTF. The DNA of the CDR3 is TGTGCCAGCAGCTTAAACGGTCGACAGGGGAACTATGGCTACACCTTC.

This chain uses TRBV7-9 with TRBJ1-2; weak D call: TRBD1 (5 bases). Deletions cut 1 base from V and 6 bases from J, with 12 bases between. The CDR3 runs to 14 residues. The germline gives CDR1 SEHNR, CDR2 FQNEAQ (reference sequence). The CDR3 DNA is TGTGCCAGCAGCTTAGATCGGGGGACGAATGGCTACACCTTC. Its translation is CASSLDRGTNGYTF.